What follows are 13 T cell receptor beta chains derived from one specimen sequenced in a study of cytomegalovirus exposure and HLA in healthy donors. The PCR made use of 60 Vbeta and 13 Jbeta primers. Method: immunoSEQ multiplex PCR; TCRdb's copy keeps in-frame clones and lacks some. The sample holds about 190,000 clones; under 80% are singletons and the top ten take approximately 4.8%. The sample was PBMCs. These receptor sequences come from a man younger than 40 in good health and CMV-seropositive.

The chain carries TRBV2 and TRBJ1-2; no definite D call. This CDR3 has 13 amino acids. Between the trimmed V and J ends, which lost 4 bases and 8 bases, there was a span of 14 bases. From germline, CDR1 is SNHLY and CDR2 FYNNEI. The CDR3 sequence: CASSAAGGAGYTF. The CDR3 nucleotides read TGTGCCAGCAGTGCAGCCGGAGGAGCAGGCTACACCTTC.

The chain uses TRBV27 and TRBJ1-2, with D tentatively TRBD1 (5 bases). V lost 2 bases, J lost 4 bases, and 5 bases lay in between. In germline, CDR1 is MNHEY, CDR2 SMNVEV (reference sequence). This CDR3 is built from 12 residues. The CDR3 sequence is CASSLRGYGYTF. For the CDR3, the DNA is TGTGCCAGCAGTTTAAGGGGCTATGGCTACACCTTC.

This clone showed up just once. The chain has TRBV19 and TRBJ2-2; D perhaps matches TRBD1 (5 bases). CDR3 length: 13 residues. V lost 6 bases and J 9 bases, leaving 14 bases between the germline ends. Germline CDR1 LNHDA, CDR2 SQIVND (reference sequence). CDR3 nucleotide sequence: TGTGCCAGTAGCCCAGGGTTGTTCAGGGAGCTGTTTTTT. This codes for CASSPGLFRELFF.

This clone showed up just a few times. CDR3 nucleotides: TGTGCCAGTAGGGGGGCAGGGTTTTTCTCCTCCTATGGCTACACCTTC. Translating gives CASRGAGFFSSYGYTF. The chain recombines TRBV19 with TRBJ1-2, with D perhaps TRBD1 (6 bases). The CDR3 extends over 16 amino acids. CDR1 is LNHDA and CDR2 is SQIVND in the germline V gene (reference sequence). V was cut by 6 bases and J by 4 bases, with 21 bases left in between.

This sequence joins TRBV10-3 and TRBJ1-5, with 8 bases aligning to TRBD1. J was trimmed by 4 bases and V by 8 bases; bases with no gene match: 13. The CDR3 has 16 amino acids. The germline V gene has CDR1 ENHRY and CDR2 SYGVKD. CDR3 sequence: CAIGNRGEGSNQPQHF. In DNA form, the CDR3 reads TGTGCCATCGGCAACAGGGGGGAAGGGTCGAATCAGCCCCAGCATTTT.

The chain recombines TRBV7-2 with TRBJ2-1; D may be TRBD2 (6 bases). The V gene lost 1 base and the J gene lost 4 bases, with 11 bases spanning the gap. Germline values: CDR1 SGHTA, CDR2 FQGNSA. The CDR3 length is 15 residues. The CDR3 DNA reads as TGTGCCAGCAGCTTAGACCGGGGACTTTACAATGAGCAGTTCTTC. Its protein product is CASSLDRGLYNEQFF.

This clone was picked up one time. The chain has TRBV9 and TRBJ2-7; D not certain. V lost 7 bases and J lost 0, with 11 bases in between. CDR1 is SGDLS and CDR2 is YYNGEE in the germline V gene. The CDR3 is made up of 13 amino acids. In nucleotides, the CDR3 is TGTGCCAGCTCCTCGTCTCGCTCCTACGAGCAGTACTTC. Protein sequence: CASSSSRSYEQYF.

The gene calls are TRBV5-6 and TRBJ1-1, with no clear D. The ends were cut back, 2 bases at V and 5 bases at J, with 13 bases in the middle. The CDR3 totals 14 residues. Germline loops: CDR1 SGHDT, CDR2 YYEEEE. CDR3 region: CASSFDEGRTEAFF. In DNA, the CDR3 is TGTGCCAGCAGCTTCGACGAGGGTAGAACTGAAGCTTTCTTT. The full variable domain, with the rest looked up from reference TRBV5-6 and TRBJ1-1, is DAGVTQSPTHLIKTRGQQVTLRCSPKSGHDTVSWYQQALGQGPQFIFQYYEEEERQRGNFPDRFSGHQFPNYSSELNVNALLLGDSALYLCASSFDEGRTEAFFGQGTRLTVV.

The genes are TRBV10-3 and TRBJ1-6; 9 nucleotides line up with TRBD1. The CDR3 covers 15 residues. Germline CDR1 ENHRY, CDR2 SYGVKD. J lost 10 bases, V lost 3 bases, and 7 bases had no gene match. The CDR3 loop reads CAISDRRTGESPLHF. The CDR3 DNA is TGTGCCATCAGTGATCGTAGGACAGGGGAATCACCCCTCCACTTT.

V usage is TRBV11-2 and J usage is TRBJ2-3; 9 bases are shared with TRBD2. The ends lost 1 base at V and 6 bases at J; junction bases unmatched: 5. The CDR3 is 15 amino acids. Germline V lookup: CDR1 SGHAT, CDR2 FQNNGV. The CDR3, as DNA: TGTGCCAGCAGCTTAGGCGGGGGGGCCCGGGATACGCAGTATTTT. Protein product: CASSLGGGARDTQYF.

The chain has TRBV9 and TRBJ2-1; 9 positions match TRBD2. The CDR3 length is 16 residues. CDR1 is SGDLS and CDR2 is YYNGEE in the germline V gene. After removal of 4 bases from V and 8 bases from J, the junction contained 13 bases not matched to a gene. The CDR3 loop is CASSPDPAGGYHEQFF. CDR3 bases: TGTGCCAGCAGCCCAGACCCGGCGGGAGGGTACCATGAGCAGTTCTTC.

The V gene is TRBV5-1, the J gene TRBJ2-5, with D perhaps matching TRBD1 or TRBD2 (5 bases each). Germline loops: CDR1 SGHRS, CDR2 YFSETQ. V was trimmed by 4 bases and J by 2 bases, leaving 12 bases between them. CDR3 length: 14 residues. CDR3 DNA: TGCGCCAGCAGCCTGGGACGGACACAAGAGACCCAGTACTTC. This gives the protein CASSLGRTQETQYF.

This clone was detected only a few times. The CDR3 nucleotides are TGTGCCAGCAGTTCTAAGGGAGGAACTGAAGCTTTCTTT. It codes for CASSSKGGTEAFF. The rearrangement uses TRBV6-5 and TRBJ1-1; no firm D call. Per germline, CDR1 MNHEY and CDR2 SVGAGI. V was clipped by 4 bases and J by 5 bases, with 11 bases between them. The length of the CDR3 is 13 residues.